Below are 27 T cell receptor beta chains sequenced from a single sample in a study of blood T cell repertoires in COVID-19. The repertoire was sequenced with immunoSEQ multiplex PCR; TCRdb's copy has only in-frame clones and lacks some. The table includes about 90,000 clones, approximately 80% detected once. The sample comprised peripheral blood. These receptors all come from a man aged 50 to 60 with acute or convalescent COVID-19.

CDR3 sequence: CASSMTSSQETQYF. The CDR3 DNA reads as TGTGCCAGTAGTATGACTAGCTCCCAAGAGACCCAGTACTTC. This chain links TRBV19 with TRBJ2-5, with TRBD2 identical over 7 bases. Germline CDR1 and CDR2: LNHDA and SQIVND (reference sequence). The V and J ends lost 3 bases and 1 base, in that order; junction bases with no gene match: 2. This CDR3 has 14 residues.

V is TRBV27 and J is TRBJ2-3, with 9 nucleotides matching TRBD1. The CDR3 is 16 residues long. With V trimmed by 1 base and J by 5 bases, 7 bases remained unmatched. Germline CDR1 MNHEY, CDR2 SMNVEV (reference sequence). CDR3 sequence (DNA): TGTGCCAGCAGTTTATTTCCCGGACAGGGGTTAGATACGCAGTATTTT. It specifies CASSLFPGQGLDTQYF.

This chain links TRBV7-2 with TRBJ2-7; 10 bases fit TRBD2. Per germline, CDR1 SGHTA and CDR2 FQGNSA. The CDR3 sequence is 15 residues long. After removal of 5 bases from V and 2 bases from J, the junction contained 6 bases not matched to a gene. CDR3 DNA: TGTGCCAGCAGCCCGCTAGCGGGGGTCACCTACGAGCAGTACTTC. Translated, it gives CASSPLAGVTYEQYF.

The chain couples TRBV28 to TRBJ2-7; D not resolved. Germline CDR1 and CDR2: MDHEN and SYDVKM. There are 11 residues in the CDR3. V lost 4 bases, J lost 5 bases, and 6 bases lay in between. CDR3 DNA: TGTGCCAGCAGTTCCAGGAACGAGCAGTACTTC. This translates into CASSSRNEQYF.

The rearrangement uses TRBV6-5 and TRBJ1-4; D is ambiguous. V lost 2 bases and J 7 bases, leaving 11 bases between the germline ends. CDR3 length: 14 amino acids. From germline, CDR1 is MNHEY and CDR2 SVGAGI. In DNA, the CDR3 is TGTGCCAGCAGTTACGAACCAGGAGGTGAAAAACTGTTTTTT. It translates to CASSYEPGGEKLFF.

This clone was seen a single time. This rearrangement joins TRBV30 to TRBJ1-1, with D unresolved. This CDR3 has 13 amino acids. Trimming shortened V by 2 bases and J by 0 bases, and 7 bases separated the two germline ends. Germline V CDR1 and CDR2: GTSNPN, SVGIG (reference sequence). The CDR3 region is CAWSPDLNTEAFF. As DNA, the CDR3 is TGTGCCTGGAGTCCTGACTTGAACACTGAAGCTTTCTTT.

This sequence joins TRBV5-5 and TRBJ2-5; 8 nucleotides match TRBD1. In germline, CDR1 is SGHKS, CDR2 YYEKEE (reference sequence). J was trimmed by 3 bases and V by 5 bases; bases with no gene match: 3. CDR3 length: 13 amino acids. The CDR3 sequence: CASRDREKETQYF. For the CDR3, the DNA is TGTGCCAGCAGGGACAGGGAGAAAGAGACCCAGTACTTC.

V gene TRBV30 combines with J gene TRBJ2-1; 7 nucleotides line up with TRBD2. V dropped 2 bases and J dropped 6; count of bases not matched to a gene: 1. The CDR3 covers 12 residues. The germline V gene has CDR1 GTSNPN and CDR2 SVGIG (reference sequence). The CDR3 DNA sequence: TGTGCCTGGAGTCCGGGGGGCAATGAGCAGTTCTTC. This gives the protein CAWSPGGNEQFF. Full variable domain (outside the CDR3, taken from reference TRBV30 and TRBJ2-1): SQTIHQWPATLVQPVGSPLSLECTVEGTSNPNLYWYRQAAGRGLQLLFYSVGIGQISSEVPQNLSASRPQDRQFILSSKKLLLSDSGFYLCAWSPGGNEQFFGPGTRLTVL.

This clone appeared once. The chain joins TRBV7-3 to TRBJ2-7; 12 bases match TRBD1. CDR3 size: 15 residues. The V and J ends lost 5 bases and 6 bases, in that order; junction bases with no gene match: 8. CDR1 is SGHTA and CDR2 is FQGTGA in the germline V gene. The CDR3 reads CASSRFGTGGGEQYF. The CDR3 nucleotides are TGTGCCAGCAGCCGATTCGGGACAGGGGGCGGCGAGCAGTACTTC.

The rearrangement links TRBV29-1 to TRBJ2-7; a weak D match, TRBD2 (6 bases). Germline V gene lookup returns CDR1 SQVTM and CDR2 ANQGSEA. The CDR3 extends over 13 amino acids. The V end was cut by 4 bases, the J end by 4 bases, with 14 bases between. The CDR3 nucleotides are TGCAGCGTTGGCCGGAATGGAGGGTACGAGCAGTACTTC. Amino acid sequence: CSVGRNGGYEQYF.

The V call is TRBV3-1 (or the pseudogene TRBV3-2), the J call TRBJ1-1; possibly TRBD1 for D (5 bases). Germline-derived CDR1 and CDR2 are LGHDT and YNNKEL (reference sequence). The germline V and J ends were trimmed by 5 bases and 12 bases, with 13 bases remaining between them. The CDR3 has 11 amino acids. The DNA for the CDR3 is TGTGCCAGCAGCTCAGTCGGGGGGTCTTTCTTT. Protein sequence: CASSSVGGSFF.

This chain connects TRBV2 to TRBJ1-2; 12 bases line up with TRBD1. Germline-derived CDR1 and CDR2 are SNHLY and FYNNEI. The V segment lost 7 bases and the J segment 6 bases; nucleotides outside the gene matches: 6. This CDR3 contains 14 residues. CDR3 sequence (DNA): TGTGCCAGCAACGAATGGGACAGGGGGCATGGCTACACCTTC. Amino acid sequence: CASNEWDRGHGYTF.

The CDR3: CASSVATTSYNEQFF. CDR3 nucleotides: TGTGCCAGCAGCGTAGCTACGACTAGCTACAATGAGCAGTTCTTC. This sequence joins TRBV9 and TRBJ2-1; tentatively, D is TRBD2 (6 bases). The V gene's germline CDR1 is SGDLS and CDR2 YYNGEE. CDR3 length equals 15 residues. V was trimmed by 0 bases and J by 3 bases, leaving 10 bases between them. The full variable domain, with the rest looked up from reference TRBV9 and TRBJ2-1, is DSGVTQTPKHLITATGQRVTLRCSPRSGDLSVYWYQQSLDQGLQFLIQYYNGEERAKGNILERFSAQQFPDLHSELNLSSLELGDSALYFCASSVATTSYNEQFFGPGTRLTVL.

There are a few counts of this clone. This sequence joins TRBV25-1 and TRBJ1-6, with D possibly matching TRBD1 (5 bases). The CDR3 is made up of 14 amino acids. Germline V gene sequence: CDR1 MGHDK, CDR2 SYGVNS. Deletions cut 8 bases from V and 9 bases from J, with 17 bases between. The CDR3 reads CASGRGGSGSPLHF. CDR3 DNA: TGTGCCAGCGGCCGGGGGGGGTCCGGTTCACCCCTCCACTTT.

The rearrangement joins TRBV5-1 to TRBJ2-3; D is ambiguous. The V gene lost 1 base and the J gene lost 6 bases, with 15 bases spanning the gap. CDR1 and CDR2 from the germline V gene are SGHRS and YFSETQ. This CDR3 has 15 residues. The CDR3 is CASSLTYTSPDTQYF. The CDR3 bases are TGCGCCAGCAGCTTGACCTATACCTCTCCGGATACGCAGTATTTT. The variable domain in full, completed from reference TRBV5-1 and TRBJ2-3, reads KAGVTQTPRYLIKTRGQQVTLSCSPISGHRSVSWYQQTPGQGLQFLFEYFSETQRNKGNFPGRFSGRQFSNSRSEMNVSTLELGDSALYLCASSLTYTSPDTQYFGPGTRLTVL.

The rearrangement links TRBV14 to TRBJ1-2, with TRBD1 identical over 9 bases. After removal of 2 bases from V and 7 bases from J, the junction contained 17 bases not matched to a gene. CDR3 length: 18 amino acids. From germline, CDR1 is SGHDN and CDR2 FVKESK. CDR3 protein: CASSQIGPSGTGLRGYTF. CDR3 DNA: TGTGCCAGCAGCCAAATCGGACCCTCCGGGACAGGGCTTCGTGGCTACACCTTC.

This chain links TRBV6-4 with TRBJ1-2; tentatively, D is TRBD1 (5 bases). Trimming removed 4 bases at V and 4 bases at J, with 10 bases between. Germline V gene lookup returns CDR1 MRHNA and CDR2 SNTAGT. The CDR3 sequence is 13 residues long. CDR3 protein: CASSAGQTYGYTF. The CDR3 bases are TGTGCCAGCAGTGCTGGACAAACCTATGGCTACACCTTC.

The rearrangement uses TRBV4-3 and TRBJ2-1, with 8 nucleotides matching TRBD2. From germline, CDR1 is LGHNA and CDR2 YSLEER. This CDR3 region has 15 residues. V lost 1 base to trimming and J lost 8 bases; unmatched junction nucleotides: 7. The CDR3 sequence is CASSQGGTRVHEQFF. In nucleotides, the CDR3 is TGCGCCAGCAGCCAAGGGGGGACTAGGGTTCATGAGCAGTTCTTC.

This sequence joins TRBV20-1 and TRBJ2-5; 12 bases line up with TRBD2. Germline V gene sequence: CDR1 DFQATT, CDR2 SNEGSKA (reference sequence). There are 16 residues in the CDR3. The junction had 6 bases not matched to a gene; V was cut back by 3 bases and J by 1 base. CDR3 region: CSASPRGLAGQETQYF. The CDR3 region has the DNA TGCAGTGCTAGTCCTCGGGGACTAGCGGGCCAAGAGACCCAGTACTTC.

The chain links TRBV19 to TRBJ1-1, with 9 bases lining up with TRBD1. The CDR3 length is 15 residues. Germline loops: CDR1 LNHDA, CDR2 SQIVND (reference sequence). V shed 4 bases, J shed 1 base, and the junction held 4 bases outside the gene matches. DNA for the CDR3: TGTGCCAGTAGTAGGGACAGGGACCCGAACACTGAAGCTTTCTTT. Protein: CASSRDRDPNTEAFF.

This clone showed up just once. This chain uses TRBV13 with TRBJ2-3; unclear D gene. V was trimmed by 6 bases and J by 4 bases, leaving 11 bases between them. Germline loops: CDR1 PRHDT, CDR2 FYEKMQ (reference sequence). This CDR3 contains 13 residues. CDR3: CASRTGAADTQYF. CDR3 DNA sequence: TGTGCCAGCAGAACCGGAGCTGCAGATACGCAGTATTTT.

The J gene is TRBJ2-1, the V gene TRBV7-2; D is undetermined. CDR1 is SGHTA and CDR2 is FQGNSA in the germline V gene. The CDR3 has 15 amino acids. The V end was cut by 5 bases, the J end by 5 bases, with 16 bases between. The CDR3 bases are TGTGCCAGCAGCCGCGTTCACTCCGCAAACAATGAGCAGTTCTTC. Its translation is CASSRVHSANNEQFF.

The chain combines TRBV6-2 or TRBV6-3 with TRBJ2-7; TRBD2 matches 16 bases. V lost 0 bases, J lost 3 bases, and 5 bases stayed unmatched. The germline gives CDR1 MNHEY, CDR2 SVGEGT. The CDR3 extends over 18 amino acids. In DNA form, the CDR3 reads TGTGCCAGCAGTTACTCCGGGACTAGCGGGAGGGTCCTCTACGAGCAGTACTTC. It yields the protein CASSYSGTSGRVLYEQYF.

J is TRBJ1-5 and V is TRBV29-1, with D hard to call. With 4 bases removed from V and 4 bases from J, the gap between germline ends came to 8 bases. From germline, CDR1 is SQVTM and CDR2 ANQGSEA. CDR3 length equals 12 residues. For the CDR3, the DNA is TGCAGCGTTGGAGATCCGAATCAGCCCCAGCATTTT. Translation gives CSVGDPNQPQHF.

This rearrangement joins TRBV5-1 to TRBJ2-3, with TRBD2 matching 13 bases. The CDR3 contains 16 residues. Germline V gives CDR1 SGHRS, CDR2 YFSETQ. The V segment lost 3 bases and the J segment 4 bases; nucleotides outside the gene matches: 5. The CDR3 coding sequence is TGCGCCAGCAGCTCGTCCGGGACTAGCGGGGCAGATACGCAGTATTTT. Its translation: CASSSSGTSGADTQYF. Using reference TRBV5-1 and TRBJ2-3 for the parts outside the CDR3, the full variable domain is KAGVTQTPRYLIKTRGQQVTLSCSPISGHRSVSWYQQTPGQGLQFLFEYFSETQRNKGNFPGRFSGRQFSNSRSEMNVSTLELGDSALYLCASSSSGTSGADTQYFGPGTRLTVL.

The chain recombines TRBV6-5 with TRBJ1-2; 10 bases align to TRBD1. Germline V CDR1 and CDR2: MNHEY, SVGAGI. J was trimmed by 8 bases and V by 8 bases; bases with no gene match: 11. The CDR3 contains 14 residues. CDR3 bases: TGTGCCAGCGGAACCGGGACAGGGGTTAGCGGCTACACCTTC. Translating gives CASGTGTGVSGYTF.

This clone occurred a few times. The chain employs TRBV19 and TRBJ1-1; D is uncertain. V was pared by 6 bases and J by 2 bases, with 7 bases between. Germline values: CDR1 LNHDA, CDR2 SQIVND (reference sequence). The CDR3 is 12 amino acids. CDR3 loop: CASRDSNTEAFF. The CDR3, as DNA: TGTGCCAGTAGGGACTCCAACACTGAAGCTTTCTTT.